The clone carrying this T cell receptor (beta chain) was counted between two and nine times. Its specificity is not known. These data are taken from a study of beta chain features in type 1 diabetes. Study-wide points: Shortening of TCRB CDR3s, moderate but significant, appeared in all four CD4+ subsets of Type 1 diabetes patients. Compared with healthy donors, patients appeared to share more similar naive, central memory and regulatory TCRB repertoires.

One heparinised blood draw averaging about 116 mL was given by each donor. J lost 10 bases, V lost 5 bases, and 9 bases had no gene match. Germline assignment: CDR1 GTSNPN and CDR2 SVGIG (reference sequence). The CDR3 extends over 12 amino acids. Sequenced material consisted of expressed TCRB transcripts (all of the isolated RNA was reverse transcribed). Here immunoSEQ multiplex PCR was the method, and the copy in TCRdb shows in-frame clones only, minus some. The sample consists of 150,000 to 200,000 clones, roughly 60% of them appearing once. The V gene is TRBV30, the J gene TRBJ1-1, with TRBD1 matching over 8 bases. The sample consisted of naive CD4+ T cells from blood. The receptor was isolated from a man aged 25-40 years with type 1 diabetes. The CDR3 loop reads CAWGQGARSAFF. The CDR3 DNA reads as TGTGCCTGGGGCCAGGGGGCTAGATCAGCTTTCTTT. Based on the CDR3 plus reference TRBV30 and TRBJ1-1, the full variable domain is SQTIHQWPATLVQPVGSPLSLECTVEGTSNPNLYWYRQAAGRGLQLLFYSVGIGQISSEVPQNLSASRPQDRQFILSSKKLLLSDSGFYLCAWGQGARSAFFGQGTRLTVV.